The T cell receptor beta chain described here comes from a study of T-cell reconstitution after alpha-beta-depleted transplantation in children. Study-wide points: T-cell counts and diversity at one year following transplant were attributed mainly to newly produced T cells.

This clonotype was seen more than once but under ten times. The target antigen is unknown. As it was prepared, the TCRbeta library received unique molecular identifiers. TCRdb redid the calling of the PCR reads with MiXCR, one entry per CDR3 protein. Here the sample spans about 250,000 distinct CDR3 sequences, roughly a quarter being singletons. The CDR3 spans 12 residues. Trimming shortened V by 4 bases and J by 6 bases, and 6 bases separated the two germline ends. The rearrangement links TRBV12-3 or TRBV12-4 to TRBJ2-2; maybe TRBD1 (6 bases). This sample comprised PBMCs, mostly from graft donor cells, obtained 360 days after TCRalphabeta/CD19-depleted stem cell transplant. The TCR comes from a female patient aged 2-9 years who had a stem cell transplant for congenital amegakaryocytic thrombocytopenia, so the T cells may come from the graft donor. Written as DNA, the CDR3 is TGTGCCAGCAGTTGGGGGCCCGGGGAGCTGTTTTTT. It codes for CASSWGPGELFF.